The rows below give T cell receptor beta chains drawn from one sample of a study of cytomegalovirus exposure and HLA in healthy donors. Produced via immunoSEQ multiplex PCR; TCRdb's table is partial and in-frame only. The sample yields 120,000 to 150,000 clones, approximately 81% seen once. Sample: PBMCs. These receptors originate from a boy aged 2 to 10 in good health and CMV-seronegative. The CDR3 runs from the conserved cysteine through the conserved F or W. D genes are given only for firm matches.

TRBV7-2	.	TRBJ1-6	CASSPGGFRAPLHF
TRBV19	.	TRBJ1-5	CASTPIRLGSLGNQPQHF
TRBV19	.	TRBJ1-5	CASSIGPGGDQPQHF
TRBV4-1	TRBD1	TRBJ2-5	CASSQGRRGQGETQYF
TRBV11-2	.	TRBJ1-6	CASSRLTGALHF
TRBV5-1	TRBD1	TRBJ2-5	CASGTGEGTQYF
TRBV12-5	TRBD2	TRBJ2-2	CASGNPNGLALNTGELFF
TRBV19	.	TRBJ1-1	CASKTQGEFGAFF
TRBV4-3	.	TRBJ2-1	CASSRTWNSPPPYYNEQFF
TRBV11-3	TRBD2	TRBJ2-7	CASSSFSGLAGISYEQYF
TRBV6-5	TRBD1	TRBJ1-4	CASSFHRGKEKLFF
TRBV7-8	TRBD1	TRBJ2-7	CASSPGQGPSYEQYF
TRBV5-6	TRBD1	TRBJ2-7	CASRSGTEFYEQYF
TRBV5-4	.	TRBJ1-6	CASSLGQVPRPLHF
TRBV9	TRBD1	TRBJ1-1	CASSGGQGAYTEAFF
TRBV7-6	TRBD2	TRBJ2-5	CASSLLSQGLASLQETQYF
TRBV19	.	TRBJ1-6	CASSITDFSPLHF
TRBV6-5	TRBD1	.	CASRPTGIYEQYF
TRBV6-6	.	TRBJ1-4	CASSSFEAVSNEKLFF
TRBV11-2	TRBD2	TRBJ2-1	CASSLDVIKKAGAALWEQFF
TRBV5-4	.	TRBJ2-4	CAGQPWGKNIQYF
TRBV12-5	TRBD1	TRBJ1-5	CASGLGQGNNQPQHF
TRBV7-2	TRBD1	TRBJ2-7	CASSRRWTGDNEQYF
TRBV28	TRBD2	TRBJ2-1	CASSLLAGGGNEQFF
TRBV5-4	.	TRBJ2-5	CASRVGGKETQYF
TRBV7-8	.	TRBJ1-2	CASSLAAADGYTF
TRBV2	.	TRBJ1-1	CASSEALRGYEAFF
TRBV6-5	.	TRBJ2-7	CATEGQTYEQYF
TRBV9	.	TRBJ2-3	CASSQYSTDTQYF
TRBV19	.	TRBJ1-1	CASIAGRTILNTEAFF
TRBV5-1	.	TRBJ1-3	CASSFLPTGNTIYF
TRBV12-5	.	TRBJ2-7	CASGLVLRDWGVSYEQYF